These 8 T cell receptor beta chains were all obtained from the same sample, sequenced in a study of T-cell reconstitution after alpha-beta-depleted transplantation in children. The TCRbeta library was prepared with unique molecular identifiers. TCRdb reprocessed the PCR reads via MiXCR and lists one record per CDR3 protein. The sample consists of some 87,000 distinct CDR3 sequences, around 15% of them appearing once. Sample: PBMCs, mostly from graft donor cells, taken 180 days after TCRalphabeta/CD19-depleted stem cell transplant. All receptors derive from a male patient under 10 years old who had a stem cell transplant for acute lymphoblastic leukemia, so the T cells may come from the graft donor.

This clonotype came up many times. The V call is TRBV5-1, the J call TRBJ2-5, with D uncertain. Germline assignment: CDR1 SGHRS and CDR2 YFSETQ. Trimming left V 0 bases short and J 3 bases short, with 0 bases between. This CDR3 contains 11 residues. CDR3 nucleotides: TGCGCCAGCAGCTTGGAAGAGACCCAGTACTTC. It yields the protein CASSLEETQYF. The full variable domain, its missing parts supplied by reference TRBV5-1 and TRBJ2-5, is KAGVTQTPRYLIKTRGQQVTLSCSPISGHRSVSWYQQTPGQGLQFLFEYFSETQRNKGNFPGRFSGRQFSNSRSEMNVSTLELGDSALYLCASSLEETQYFGPGTRLLVL.

This clonotype was detected many times. In nucleotides, the CDR3 is TGTGCCAGCAGCTTAGCGGCCACCTCGTACGAGCAGTACTTC. Protein sequence: CASSLAATSYEQYF. The rearrangement uses TRBV7-2 and TRBJ2-7; D gene unclear. CDR3 length: 14 amino acids. Trimming shortened V by 0 bases and J by 4 bases, and 10 bases separated the two germline ends. The germline V gene encodes CDR1 SGHTA and CDR2 FQGNSA.

The chain employs TRBV4-3 and TRBJ2-2, with unresolved D. Germline V gives CDR1 LGHNA, CDR2 YSLEER. CDR3 length: 16 amino acids. The germline V and J ends were trimmed by 0 bases and 0 bases, with 8 bases remaining between them. For the CDR3, the DNA is TGCGCCAGCAGCCAAGACATCGCGGCGAACACCGGGGAGCTGTTTTTT. Its translation is CASSQDIAANTGELFF.

V and J are TRBV12-3 or TRBV12-4 and TRBJ2-1; tentative D call: TRBD1 (5 bases). CDR3 length equals 14 residues. The V end lost 3 bases, the J end lost 2 bases, and 8 bases lay between the germline ends. The chain's CDR3 is CASSLGQPYNEQFF. The DNA of the CDR3 is TGTGCCAGCAGTTTGGGGCAGCCCTACAATGAGCAGTTCTTC.

This clonotype was observed at least ten times. The chain employs TRBV11-2 and TRBJ1-2; 9 nucleotides line up with TRBD1. The length of the CDR3 is 15 residues. The V segment lost 3 bases and the J segment 7 bases; nucleotides outside the gene matches: 9. Germline CDR1 reads SGHAT; CDR2 reads FQNNGV. In nucleotides, the CDR3 is TGTGCCAGCAGCTTCAGCGGGACAGGGTTTTTTGGCTACACCTTC. Protein: CASSFSGTGFFGYTF.

This clonotype was counted a single time. The chain combines TRBV29-1 with TRBJ2-7; TRBD2 aligns across 9 bases. J gave up 2 bases and V 2 bases, and 4 bases lay outside the gene matches. The CDR3 has 14 amino acids. The V gene's germline CDR1 is SQVTM and CDR2 ANQGSEA. The CDR3 loop reads CSVEWPSGTYEQYF. The CDR3 DNA follows: TGCAGCGTTGAATGGCCTAGCGGGACCTACGAGCAGTACTTC.

This sequence joins TRBV4-3 and TRBJ2-5, with D tentatively TRBD2 (5 bases). V lost 0 bases to trimming and J lost 5 bases, with 16 bases between them. This CDR3 is built from 16 residues. Germline V lookup: CDR1 LGHNA, CDR2 YSLEER. The CDR3 protein is CASSQDEGRTSETQYF. The CDR3 DNA reads as TGCGCCAGCAGCCAAGATGAGGGCAGGACGTCGGAGACCCAGTACTTC.

This clonotype was recorded a few times. The chain carries TRBV9 and TRBJ1-2, with D unresolved. V was shortened by 4 bases and J by 5 bases, with 6 bases between the two germline ends. CDR3 length: 11 residues. Germline V gene data show CDR1 as SGDLS and CDR2 as YYNGEE. The CDR3 sequence is CASSTDYGYTF. The CDR3 DNA sequence: TGTGCCAGCAGCACCGATTATGGCTACACCTTC. Combining the CDR3 with reference TRBV9 and TRBJ1-2 gives the whole variable domain DSGVTQTPKHLITATGQRVTLRCSPRSGDLSVYWYQQSLDQGLQFLIQYYNGEERAKGNILERFSAQQFPDLHSELNLSSLELGDSALYFCASSTDYGYTFGSGTRLTVV.